This T cell receptor (beta chain) is drawn from a study of sequential checkpoint blockade in melanoma (dated by TCRdb to between 2019 and 2020). Regarding the research as a whole: Patients were assigned by 1:1 randomization to either first-line nivolumab followed by ipilimumab (arm A) or ipilimumab followed by nivolumab (arm B). DNA from about 90 melanoma tumor samples collected before treatment underwent TCRbeta immunosequencing. Maintenance nivolumab was given following each of the two trial sequences. Matched tumor biopsies were taken from around 20 patients before treatment and at week 13, after single-agent nivolumab (arm A) or ipilimumab (arm B). In around 81% of the matched pre- and post-treatment tumor biopsy pairs, both biopsies came from the same lesion.

The treatment or condition label on this specimen signifies: randomized to nivolumab then ipilimumab (arm A) or the reverse (arm B). Prior DNA-damaging chemotherapy had not been received by any trial patient. Samples came from patients with melanoma in CheckMate 064, a randomized, open-label phase II trial of sequential checkpoint blockade. Genomic DNA from formalin-fixed paraffin-embedded (FFPE) tissue samples served as the input for tumor TCR sequencing. CDR1 and CDR2 (LNHDA, SQIVND) derive from the germline V gene (reference sequence). V ends up 5 bases short and J 2 bases short, with an unmatched junction base count of 6. Taken from cysteine to phenylalanine, the CDR3 has 15 residues. Of all the DNA, just the CDR3 is kept, 45 bases in frame from base 1. Overall study outcomes, separate from this receptor: Tumor T-cell fraction and clonality were correlated with PD-L1 staining and CD8+ T-cell counts, but not with mutational load. In the nivolumab-first arm (arm A), an association was found between pretreatment tumor TIL clonality and response (P = .04). Larger, independent patient cohorts are needed to validate the response-prediction model that combines TCR metrics and mutation burden. Clinical benefit was about 30 times more likely to be achieved by patients whose tumor T-cell fraction and clonality increased by week 13. Within-arm analyses of tumor T-cell fraction were limited by small sample sizes and reduced statistical power.

With respect to this clone: There is no known antigen for this receptor. Base qualities are missing; no much larger clone stands one base away.

TCRbeta CDR3 regions were immunosequenced from genomic DNA with the immunoSEQ Assay. Before high-throughput sequencing, genomic DNA was amplified using bias-controlled multiplex PCR. For the original study's pipeline: To quantify the absolute abundance of each unique TCRbeta CDR3 region, the sequences were collapsed and filtered. Clonality was defined as 1 minus Pielou's evenness and was calculated using productive rearrangements only. To compute tumor T-cell fraction, TCRbeta template counts were normalized to usable DNA, with usable DNA estimated from several housekeeping genes. A previously published method was used to identify clones whose frequencies were significantly greater in on-treatment samples than in baseline samples. What TCRdb holds here is the immuneACCESS table cut down to in-frame rearrangements. Part of the clones is not present; checked against another copy, under half of the missing clones reflect an unresolved V gene, and the others are unexplained. From that table come the V and J calls and clone size; the DNA was used to work out D and trimming. Present in this sample are 35,000 to 40,000 clones, more than 25% of which were seen just once. The ten biggest clones cover 1.6% of the sample.

The sample in question was tumor tissue (inferred from file names), obtained from a patient given nivolumab and ipilimumab in sequence. The rearrangement joined TRBV19 to TRBJ1-1, with 9 bases in between that match TRBD1. The receptor's source is a human donor with melanoma. The CDR3 here reads CASSLLGQGNTEAFF. In nucleotide form, the sequence is TGTGCCAGTAGTCTCCTGGGACAGGGAAACACTGAAGCTTTCTTT.